One and the same sample provided the 7 T cell receptor beta chains below, sequenced in a study of cytomegalovirus exposure and HLA in healthy donors. Primers for the PCR totalled 60 Vbeta and 13 Jbeta. Measured with immunoSEQ multiplex PCR; TCRdb has only the in-frame clones, and not every one. Here the sample spans about 84,000 clones, less than 80% being singletons. Sample: PBMCs. The source is a woman aged 40 to 50 in good health and CMV-seropositive.

The V and J genes are TRBV19 and TRBJ2-2; D uncertain. This CDR3 spans 13 amino acids. V was clipped by 5 bases and J by 4 bases, with 8 bases between them. Germline CDR1 LNHDA, CDR2 SQIVND (reference sequence). The CDR3, as DNA: TGTGCCAGTAGTGTAGCAGTCACCGGGGAGCTGTTTTTT. It translates to CASSVAVTGELFF.

V is TRBV5-1 and J is TRBJ1-2, with 7 positions matching TRBD1. The CDR3 is 14 residues long. Per the germline V gene, CDR1 is SGHRS and CDR2 is YFSETQ. V was pared by 4 bases and J by 2 bases, with 5 bases of the junction left unmatched. CDR3 protein: CASSPGQENYGYTF. The CDR3 bases are TGCGCCAGCAGCCCAGGACAGGAGAACTATGGCTACACCTTC.

This clone was seen a handful of times. The V gene is TRBV9, the J gene TRBJ2-3; 11 bases fit TRBD2. The germline V gene encodes CDR1 SGDLS and CDR2 YYNGEE. V trimming: 3 bases; J trimming: 3 bases; junction bases outside the gene matches: 6. There are 16 residues in the CDR3. This CDR3 is CASSALAGGLTDTQYF. The CDR3 region has the DNA TGTGCCAGCAGCGCCCTAGCGGGAGGCTTGACAGATACGCAGTATTTT.

This clone has only a few counts. This rearrangement joins TRBV27 to TRBJ2-7; D uncertain. The CDR3 spans 14 residues. With 6 bases removed from V and 10 bases from J, the gap between germline ends came to 22 bases. Germline lookup yields CDR1 MNHEY and CDR2 SMNVEV (reference sequence). The CDR3 DNA reads TGTGCCAGCAGCTCGTGGCAGGATGAGACACCCCAGTACTTC. Residues: CASSSWQDETPQYF.

The rearrangement links TRBV19 to TRBJ1-2, with 7 bases aligning to TRBD1. CDR3 length equals 15 residues. After removal of 8 bases from V and 3 bases from J, the junction contained 12 bases not matched to a gene. Germline loops: CDR1 LNHDA, CDR2 SQIVND (reference sequence). CDR3 amino acids: CASGTERQGDYGYTF. The CDR3, as DNA: TGTGCCAGTGGGACGGAGAGGCAGGGGGACTATGGCTACACCTTC.

There are a few counts of this clone. The chain joins TRBV4-3 to TRBJ1-1, with TRBD1 as a possible D gene (5 bases). V lost 4 bases and J 7 bases, leaving 16 bases between the germline ends. In germline, CDR1 is LGHNA, CDR2 YSLEER. The CDR3 has 14 residues. The CDR3 loop is CASSPDWGRDEAFF. The CDR3 DNA reads TGCGCCAGCAGCCCGGACTGGGGGAGGGATGAAGCTTTCTTT.

The chain carries TRBV6-5 and TRBJ2-7, with D possibly TRBD1 on 5 matching bases. Trimming removed 6 bases at V and 2 bases at J, with 11 bases between. Germline values: CDR1 MNHEY, CDR2 SVGAGI. The CDR3 is 13 amino acids. CDR3 nucleotides: TGTGCCAGCAGCCGTAGACAGACCTACGAGCAGTACTTC. Protein sequence: CASSRRQTYEQYF.